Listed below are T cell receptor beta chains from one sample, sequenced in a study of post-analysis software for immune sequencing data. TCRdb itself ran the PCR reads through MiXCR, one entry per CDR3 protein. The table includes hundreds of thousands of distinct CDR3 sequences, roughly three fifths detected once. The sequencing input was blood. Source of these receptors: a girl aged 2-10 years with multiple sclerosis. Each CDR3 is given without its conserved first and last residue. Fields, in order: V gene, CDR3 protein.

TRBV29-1	SGGRVYEQY
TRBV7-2	ASSLVEAAGYGYT
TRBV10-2	ASSRESTDTQY
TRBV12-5	ASGPILAGGYNEQF
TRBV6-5	ASSLRSGRAKNIQY
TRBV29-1	SVPGTPSSGANVLT
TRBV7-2	ASSLTSSYNSPLH
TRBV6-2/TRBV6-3	ASSYGTGGVQY
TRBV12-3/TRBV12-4	ASTKGTGVNIQY
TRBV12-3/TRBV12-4	ASSTSGSPLH
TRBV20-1	SAMKRTTPNIQY
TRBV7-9	ASSSSRQGASSGANVLT
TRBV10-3	AISDVGQATDTQY
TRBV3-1	ASSSRWETIQETQY
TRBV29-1	SGRTAGPHPDTQY
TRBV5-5	ASSVRWGIGPQH
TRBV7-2	ASSLGLAGERDTQY
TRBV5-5	ASSLGGVDYEQY
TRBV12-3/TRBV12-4	ASSVAEASRYNEQF
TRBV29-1	SVGAGESEAF
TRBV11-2	ASSPLQGRNGYT
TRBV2	ASSDPRGEQPQH
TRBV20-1	SASGGGGNLSGANVLT
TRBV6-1	ASSGHLYEQY
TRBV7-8	ASSPYRAGINEQF
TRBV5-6	ASSLAVRPNPYEQY
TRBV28	ASSLSDYPIHEQF
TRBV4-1	ASSQDSVGNQPQH
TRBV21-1	ASSKSERGTDTQY
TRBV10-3	AISESGQGRVYEQY
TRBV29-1	SVGHDRGNIQY
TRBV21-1	ASSKGTGSTSEKLF
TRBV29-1	SVFSGGATDTQY
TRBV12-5	ASGLVTGSWWPQH
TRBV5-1	ASSLDELSNEQF
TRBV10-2	ASGVGRVGNEQF
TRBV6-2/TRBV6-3	ASSFLGQGHYGYT
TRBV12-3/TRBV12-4	ASSGLGSYEQY
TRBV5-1	ASSSPGTANNEQF
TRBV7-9	ASSYPVFRVEETQY
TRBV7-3	ASSSPGTRNNEQF
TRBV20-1	SAVMTDGTDTQY
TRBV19	ASSKAGRNYGYT
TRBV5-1	ASSPEQGIAGGYT
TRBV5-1	ASSRHRGWDEQF
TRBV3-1	ASSQDRQSGANVLT
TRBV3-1	ASSQVADSYEQY
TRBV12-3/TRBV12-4	ASSLNPTAEAF
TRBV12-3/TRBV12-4	ASSLGRGDEQY
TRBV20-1	SALLLGPGETQY